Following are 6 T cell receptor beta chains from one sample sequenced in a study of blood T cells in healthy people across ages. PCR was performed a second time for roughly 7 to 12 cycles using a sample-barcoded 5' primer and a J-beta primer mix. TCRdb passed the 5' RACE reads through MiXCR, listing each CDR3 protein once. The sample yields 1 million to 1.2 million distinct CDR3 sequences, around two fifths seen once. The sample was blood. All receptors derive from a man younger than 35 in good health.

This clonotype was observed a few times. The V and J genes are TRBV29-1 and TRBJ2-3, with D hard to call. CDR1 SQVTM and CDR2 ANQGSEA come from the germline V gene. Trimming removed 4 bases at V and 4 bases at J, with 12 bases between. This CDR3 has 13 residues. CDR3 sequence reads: CSVGARLADTQYF. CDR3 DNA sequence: TGCAGCGTTGGAGCCCGGCTCGCAGATACGCAGTATTTT.

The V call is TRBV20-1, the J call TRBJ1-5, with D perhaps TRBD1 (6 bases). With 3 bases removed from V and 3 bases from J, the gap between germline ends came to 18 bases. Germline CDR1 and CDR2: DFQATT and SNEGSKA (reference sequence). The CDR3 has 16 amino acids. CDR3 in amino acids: CSASDLTGKFNQPQHF. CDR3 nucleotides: TGCAGTGCTAGTGACCTTACAGGGAAGTTCAATCAGCCCCAGCATTTT.

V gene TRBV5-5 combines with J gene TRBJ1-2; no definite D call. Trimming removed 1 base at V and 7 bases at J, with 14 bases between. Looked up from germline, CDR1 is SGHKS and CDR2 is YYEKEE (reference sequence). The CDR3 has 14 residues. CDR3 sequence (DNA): TGTGCCAGCAGCTTGCTTCGAGCGGGATCTGGCTACACCTTC. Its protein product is CASSLLRAGSGYTF.

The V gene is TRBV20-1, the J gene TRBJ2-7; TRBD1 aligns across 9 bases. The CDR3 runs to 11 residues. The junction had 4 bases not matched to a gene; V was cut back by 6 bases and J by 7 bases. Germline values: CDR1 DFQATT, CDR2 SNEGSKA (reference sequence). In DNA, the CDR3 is TGCAGTGCCGAGACAGGGGGTGAGCAGTACTTC. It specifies CSAETGGEQYF.

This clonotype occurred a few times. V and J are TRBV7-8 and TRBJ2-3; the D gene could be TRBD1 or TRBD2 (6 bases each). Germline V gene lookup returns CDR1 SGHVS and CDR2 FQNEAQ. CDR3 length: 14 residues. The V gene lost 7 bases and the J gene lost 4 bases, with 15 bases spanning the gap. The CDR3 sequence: CASNRARGADTQYF. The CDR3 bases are TGTGCCAGCAACAGGGCTAGGGGGGCAGATACGCAGTATTTT.

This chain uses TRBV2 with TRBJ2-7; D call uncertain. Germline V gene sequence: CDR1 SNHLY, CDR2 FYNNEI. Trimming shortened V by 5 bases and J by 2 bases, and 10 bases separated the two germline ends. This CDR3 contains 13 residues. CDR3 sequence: CASSPDITYEQYF. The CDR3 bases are TGTGCCAGCAGTCCAGACATTACCTACGAGCAGTACTTC.